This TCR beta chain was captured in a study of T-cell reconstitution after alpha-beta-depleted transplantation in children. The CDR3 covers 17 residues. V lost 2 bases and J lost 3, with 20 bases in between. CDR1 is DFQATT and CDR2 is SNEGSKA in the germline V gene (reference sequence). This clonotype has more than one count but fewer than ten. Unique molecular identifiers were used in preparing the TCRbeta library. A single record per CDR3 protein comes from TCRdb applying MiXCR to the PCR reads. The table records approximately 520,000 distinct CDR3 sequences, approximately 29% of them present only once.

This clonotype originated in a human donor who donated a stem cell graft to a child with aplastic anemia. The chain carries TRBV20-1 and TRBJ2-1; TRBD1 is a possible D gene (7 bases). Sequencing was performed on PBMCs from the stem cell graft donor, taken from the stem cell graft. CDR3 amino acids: CSARSGVNRGFYNEQFF. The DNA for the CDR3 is TGCAGTGCTAGATCGGGGGTAAACAGGGGATTCTACAATGAGCAGTTCTTC.